This is a list of T cell receptor beta chains from one sample in a study of regulatory T cells in long-lasting Graves disease. TCRdb re-called the multiplex PCR reads with MiXCR, one entry per CDR3 protein. The table lists 530,000 or so distinct CDR3 sequences, approximately 16% of them singletons. These data also formed part of another study, on T cells in Graves' hyperthyroidism and ophthalmopathy.

The sequenced sample was peripheral blood mononuclear cells (PBMCs), obtained at new diagnosis, from a patient treated with antithyroid drugs. The origin of the receptors is a man between 18 and 35 years old with Graves disease. The CDR3 runs from the conserved cysteine through the conserved F or W. The D gene is left open where the match is weak. Not all rows give a size; the values are once, few, many and, for expanded clones, a class.

J,D,V,size,DNA,CDR3
TRBJ2-1,-,TRBV6-2/TRBV6-3,many,TGTGCCAGCATCCGGCGGGCTAGCTCCTACAATGAGCAGTTCTTC,CASIRRASSYNEQFF
TRBJ2-2,-,TRBV7-9,few,TGTGCCAGCAGCTCTCCCCCCCCCTCTGGGAGCGGGGAGCTGTTTTTT,CASSSPPPSGSGELFF
TRBJ2-1,TRBD2,TRBV7-8,many,TGTGCCAGCAGCTCCAAGGCGGGAGGGTCCTACAATGAGCAGTTCTTC,CASSSKAGGSYNEQFF
TRBJ2-7,-,TRBV30,many,TGTGCCACGGAAATAACTGGGGGCCGCGAGCAGTACTTC,CATEITGGREQYF
TRBJ1-2,-,TRBV27,many,TGTGCCAGCAGTTATCGGGACTCCTATGGCTACACCTTC,CASSYRDSYGYTF
TRBJ1-1,-,TRBV6-5,many,TGTGCCAGCAGTTACGAAGGGACACCTATTCAGAGCGACACTGAAGCTTTCTTT,CASSYEGTPIQSDTEAFF
TRBJ2-1,-,TRBV12-3/TRBV12-4,many,TGTGCCAGCAGTTTTGGGGCTCCTACTTACAATGAGCAGTTCTTC,CASSFGAPTYNEQFF
TRBJ2-4,-,TRBV7-3,many,TGTGCCAGCAGCTCATCAGCAGACCTAGCCAAAAACATTCAGTACTTC,CASSSSADLAKNIQYF
TRBJ2-1,-,TRBV5-1,few,TGCGCCAGCAGCTTGAAGCTAGCAGAAAATGAGCAGTTCTTC,CASSLKLAENEQFF
TRBJ2-6,-,TRBV20-1,few,TGCAGTGCTAGAGTGGAGACACCCTCTGGGGCCAACGTCCTGACTTTC,CSARVETPSGANVLTF
TRBJ2-7,-,TRBV18,-,TGTGCCAGCTCACCCCTACTGCGTAATAGCGGATCCTACGAGCAGTACTTC,CASSPLLRNSGSYEQYF
TRBJ2-5,-,TRBV20-1,-,TGCAGTGCTAGAGTTAACGTCATGGGGGGTGAGGGGACCCAGTACTTC,CSARVNVMGGEGTQYF
TRBJ2-1,-,TRBV11-2,-,TGTGCCAGCAGCGGGACAATTACCTACAATGAGCAGTTCTTC,CASSGTITYNEQFF
TRBJ2-7,TRBD1,TRBV20-1,many,TGCAGTGCCAGGGGGCTCGACTCCTACGAGCAGTACTTC,CSARGLDSYEQYF
TRBJ1-1,-,TRBV3-1,many,TGTGCCAGCAGCCAAGGAGACATGAACACTGAAGCTTTCTTT,CASSQGDMNTEAFF
TRBJ2-4,-,TRBV3-1,few,TGTGCCAGCAGCCCTGGCGCTCCCGAACGGTACATTCAGTACTTC,CASSPGAPERYIQYF
TRBJ2-5,TRBD1,TRBV5-5,few,TGTGCCAGCAGCGAACAGGGGTCTCGAGAGACCCAGTACTTC,CASSEQGSRETQYF
TRBJ2-7,TRBD2,TRBV25-1,few,TGTGCCAGCAGCATAACTAGCGGACGAAGCTCCTACGAGCAGTACTTC,CASSITSGRSSYEQYF
TRBJ2-3,-,TRBV25-1,few,TGTGCCAGCAGTGATCCTCGCACCACAGATACGCAGTATTTT,CASSDPRTTDTQYF
TRBJ2-1,TRBD2,TRBV18,few,TGTGCCAGCTCACCCGGGCTAGCGGGAAACTACAATGAGCAGTTCTTC,CASSPGLAGNYNEQFF
TRBJ2-2,-,TRBV7-2,many,TGTGCCAGCAGCCCCAACGTCGGGATCAACACCGGGGAGCTGTTTTTT,CASSPNVGINTGELFF
TRBJ2-7,-,TRBV7-9,few,TGTGCCAGCAGCAAAACCCCCTACGAGCAGTACTTC,CASSKTPYEQYF
TRBJ2-1,TRBD2,TRBV11-2,-,TGTGCCAGCAGCTCCAGTACCGGGCTGGCGGGAGTTTATGAGCAGTTCTTC,CASSSSTGLAGVYEQFF
TRBJ2-3,TRBD2,TRBV7-8,few,TGTGCCAGCAGTTCCGACTGGGGGGGAGATACGCAGTATTTT,CASSSDWGGDTQYF
TRBJ2-7,-,TRBV27,many,TGTGCCAGCAGTTTATCGGGCACCATCTACGAGCAGTACTTC,CASSLSGTIYEQYF
TRBJ2-1,-,TRBV20-1,few,TGCAGTGCCCCCCAATTCAGCTGGAATGAGCAGTTCTTC,CSAPQFSWNEQFF
TRBJ2-1,-,TRBV15,-,TGTGCCACCAGCGGAACCGGGGCACCAGAAAATGAGCAGTTCTTC,CATSGTGAPENEQFF
TRBJ1-2,-,TRBV29-1,-,TGCAGCGTTGTTGGCAGTACTTATGGCTACACCTTC,CSVVGSTYGYTF
TRBJ2-7,TRBD2,TRBV28,few,TGTGCCAGCAGGGACGTGACTAGCGGGAGCTACGAGCAGTACTTC,CASRDVTSGSYEQYF
TRBJ1-6,-,TRBV28,few,TGTGCCAGCATAGGTCCCAATTCACCCCTCCACTTT,CASIGPNSPLHF
TRBJ2-2,-,TRBV7-6,few,TGTGCCAGCAGCTTGGAATTGGGCGTAGAGTACACCGGGGAGCTGTTTTTT,CASSLELGVEYTGELFF
TRBJ2-3,TRBD2,TRBV29-1,many,TGCAGCGTTGGCCAAGCGGGAGGGTTCGCAGATACGCAGTATTTT,CSVGQAGGFADTQYF
TRBJ2-7,TRBD1,TRBV2,-,TGTGCCAGCAGAGGACAGGGGTTAGGCTACGAGCAGTACTTC,CASRGQGLGYEQYF
TRBJ1-6,-,TRBV5-6,-,TGTGCCAGCAGCTTGGGACAGGCTGACCTTAGTTCACCCCTCCACTTT,CASSLGQADLSSPLHF
TRBJ2-1,-,TRBV9,few,TGTGCCAGCAGCGTAGAGCCCTGGGTTCCTTATGAGCAGTTCTTC,CASSVEPWVPYEQFF
TRBJ2-5,-,TRBV9,-,TGTGCCAGCAGCGTAGGGGGGGGGCGCCAAGAGACCCAGTACTTC,CASSVGGGRQETQYF
TRBJ1-1,-,TRBV20-1,-,TGCAGTGCTAGTGTGGTATATAGCACTGAAGCTTTCTTT,CSASVVYSTEAFF
TRBJ2-6,-,TRBV20-1,many,TGCAGTGCTAGAGGTGGCTCAGGGGGGGCTTTCTCTGGGGCCAACGTCCTGACTTTC,CSARGGSGGAFSGANVLTF
TRBJ1-5,-,TRBV19,-,TGTGCCAGTAGTATCAAGCTCAATCAGCCCCAGCATTTT,CASSIKLNQPQHF
TRBJ2-3,-,TRBV12-5,many,TGTGCTAGTGGTTCAACGGGGCGCACAGATACGCAGTATTTT,CASGSTGRTDTQYF
TRBJ2-5,-,TRBV11-2,few,TGTGCCAGCAGCTTAGGGTGGGGCCAAGAGACCCAGTACTTC,CASSLGWGQETQYF
TRBJ2-3,TRBD2,TRBV5-4,few,TGTGCCAGCAGCGGAGGGCGGGTCCAAGCGGGAGGGTACACAGATACGCAGTATTTT,CASSGGRVQAGGYTDTQYF
TRBJ1-1,-,TRBV12-3/TRBV12-4,many,TGTGCCAGCAGTTTACAGGGTAGATCCATTTCGGCTGAAGCTTTCTTT,CASSLQGRSISAEAFF
TRBJ2-7,TRBD2,TRBV20-1,many,TGCAGTGCTAGAGATCTCCTAGCGGGAGGTACCCACGAGCAGTACTTC,CSARDLLAGGTHEQYF
TRBJ2-7,-,TRBV7-2,few,TGTGCCAGCAGCTTAGTGTTCAGCGAGCAGTACTTC,CASSLVFSEQYF
TRBJ2-2,-,TRBV5-4,few,TGTGCCAGCAGGGGAGACTGGAACACCGGGGAGCTGTTTTTT,CASRGDWNTGELFF
TRBJ1-6,-,TRBV28,-,TGTGCCAGCAGTTATCAAAATTCACCCCTCCACTTT,CASSYQNSPLHF
TRBJ2-5,TRBD2,TRBV20-1,-,TGCAGTGCCATTGGGACTAGCGGGAGGGCGGGGGAGACCCAGTACTTC,CSAIGTSGRAGETQYF
TRBJ2-7,TRBD2,TRBV5-5,-,TGTGCCAGCAGCTTGGCAAGGACTAGCGGCACCTACGAGCAGTACTTC,CASSLARTSGTYEQYF
TRBJ2-5,-,TRBV20-1,-,TGCAGTGCTAGCGCTCCTCGGGTGTACCAAGAGACCCAGTACTTC,CSASAPRVYQETQYF
TRBJ1-2,TRBD1,TRBV2,medium-sized,TGTGCCAGCCTTACCCGGGACAGCAACTATGGCTACACCTTC,CASLTRDSNYGYTF
TRBJ2-1,-,TRBV5-1,-,TGCGCCAGCAGCTCTGGACTCGATGAGCAGTTCTTC,CASSSGLDEQFF
TRBJ2-5,-,TRBV20-1,many,TGCAGTGCTAGACAGGATGGGGCGCTGGAGACCCAGTACTTC,CSARQDGALETQYF
TRBJ2-5,TRBD2,TRBV6-1,many,TGTGCCAGCAGTGAATACCTAGCGGGAGTGGCCGAGACCCAGTACTTC,CASSEYLAGVAETQYF
TRBJ2-7,TRBD2,TRBV6-5,many,TGTGCCAGCAGTTACGACACTAGCGGCACCTACGAGCAGTACTTC,CASSYDTSGTYEQYF
TRBJ2-7,TRBD2,TRBV7-9,-,TGTGCCAGCAGCTCCCCGGTCAACGGGGCTAGCGGGCTCTACGAGCAGTACTTC,CASSSPVNGASGLYEQYF
TRBJ1-1,TRBD1,TRBV30,many,TGTGCCTGGAGCAACCTCGGACAGGCGAACACTGAAGCTTTCTTT,CAWSNLGQANTEAFF
TRBJ2-7,TRBD2,TRBV11-2,many,TGTGCCAGCAGCTTAGACCTGGGACTAGCGGGACTGCCGGGCTCCTACGAGCAGTACTTC,CASSLDLGLAGLPGSYEQYF
TRBJ2-5,TRBD1,TRBV20-1,-,TGCAGTGCTACCGGGGACAGGGTCAACCAAGAGACCCAGTACTTC,CSATGDRVNQETQYF
TRBJ1-5,-,TRBV15,many,TGTGCCACCAGCAGAGTGCGTGGTAGCAATCAGCCCCAGCATTTT,CATSRVRGSNQPQHF